This T cell receptor beta chain was identified in a study of identical twins. Study conclusions and caveats: Excess sharing by twins proved weaker in beta out-of-frame sequences. Cross-sectional statistics, not tracking of the same donors, supported the conclusions. Within cord blood, abundant beta clonotypes carried fewer insertions, but memory repertoires showed no such trend. Low generation-probability sequences were in excess among twin-shared out-of-frame alpha sequences.

TCRdb analysed the 5' RACE reads with MiXCR anew, one entry per CDR3 protein. The sample carries some 500,000 distinct CDR3 sequences, 7.5% to 10% recorded once. This clonotype was seen a handful of times. Antigen: not known. Germline CDR1 reads SGHVS; CDR2 reads FQNEAQ. The CDR3 has 13 amino acids. Between the trimmed V and J ends, which lost 1 base and 4 bases, there was a span of 6 bases. The same specimen was also included in a second study, on yellow fever vaccine responses in identical twins.

The sequenced material came from PBMCs. The chain carries TRBV7-8 and TRBJ2-3; D unclear. This TCR was sampled from a woman under 30 in good health. The chain's CDR3 is CASSLDFADTQYF. The DNA for the CDR3 is TGTGCCAGCAGCTTAGATTTCGCAGATACGCAGTATTTT.